Below are 21 T cell receptor beta chains sequenced from a single sample in a study of cytomegalovirus exposure and HLA in healthy donors. This table comes from immunoSEQ multiplex PCR, and its TCRdb copy is limited to in-frame clones, with some not included. This sample has 160,000 or so clones, with 88% found just once. Sequenced material: PBMCs. These receptors were collected from a man aged 18 to 35 in good health and CMV-seronegative.

The chain couples TRBV2 to TRBJ2-3; no reliable D call. The CDR3 is 14 residues long. Trimming removed 4 bases at V and 2 bases at J, with 10 bases between. Germline values: CDR1 SNHLY, CDR2 FYNNEI. Here the CDR3 DNA reads TGTGCCAGCAGTGGAACAATTATCACAGATACGCAGTATTTT. Residues: CASSGTIITDTQYF. The whole variable domain, remainder taken from reference TRBV2 and TRBJ2-3, is EPEVTQTPSHQVTQMGQEVILRCVPISNHLYFYWYRQILGQKVEFLVSFYNNEISEKSEIFDDQFSVERPDGSNFTLKIRSTKLEDSAMYFCASSGTIITDTQYFGPGTRLTVL.

The CDR3 DNA is TGCGCCAGCCGGATCCGGGGGTTAGAGACCCAGTACTTC. Protein sequence: CASRIRGLETQYF. The chain carries TRBV10-2 and TRBJ2-5; D is perhaps TRBD2 (6 bases). The CDR3 consists of 13 residues. V shed 8 bases and J shed 4 bases, with 14 bases lying between them. Germline CDR1 and CDR2: WSHSY and SAAADI.

This clone has a handful of counts. This chain uses TRBV11-2 with TRBJ2-7; D is unclear. The CDR3 totals 13 residues. Per germline, CDR1 SGHAT and CDR2 FQNNGV. Trimming removed 8 bases at V and 2 bases at J, with 13 bases between. The CDR3 coding sequence is TGTGCCAGCGCCTCAGGCCTCACCTACGAGCAGTACGTC. Its protein product is CASASGLTYEQYV.

The chain recombines TRBV2 with TRBJ1-5; TRBD1 matches at 9 bases. CDR3 length: 15 residues. Germline V CDR1 and CDR2: SNHLY, FYNNEI. Unmatched junction bases numbered 6, after V lost 6 bases and J lost 3 bases. The chain's CDR3 is CASRETGGNNQPQHF. DNA of the CDR3: TGTGCCAGCAGAGAGACAGGGGGAAACAATCAGCCCCAGCATTTT.

This chain links TRBV4-3 with TRBJ2-7; TRBD2 is a possible D gene (6 bases). The germline V gene has CDR1 LGHNA and CDR2 YSLEER. The CDR3 contains 17 residues. V lost 2 bases and J lost 2, with 19 bases in between. The CDR3 bases are TGCGCCAGCAGCCAAAGTTTGCGGGACGCACAACCCTACGAGCAGTACTTC. Translating gives CASSQSLRDAQPYEQYF.

This chain joins TRBV5-1 and TRBJ1-2, with a tentative D call TRBD1 (6 bases). The CDR3 is 15 residues long. V was shortened by 7 bases and J by 8 bases, with 24 bases between the two germline ends. Germline V gives CDR1 SGHRS, CDR2 YFSETQ. The CDR3 DNA reads TGCGCCAGCTCCGGACAGCCCGACTTAGGATCGGGCTACACCTTC. Amino acids: CASSGQPDLGSGYTF. The full variable domain, in which reference TRBV5-1 and TRBJ1-2 provide the parts outside the CDR3, is KAGVTQTPRYLIKTRGQQVTLSCSPISGHRSVSWYQQTPGQGLQFLFEYFSETQRNKGNFPGRFSGRQFSNSRSEMNVSTLELGDSALYLCASSGQPDLGSGYTFGSGTRLTVV.

This clone appeared once. J is TRBJ1-1 and V is TRBV19, with D unclear. The CDR3 has 13 amino acids. CDR1 and CDR2 from the germline V gene are LNHDA and SQIVND (reference sequence). The V end lost 8 bases, the J end lost 1 base, and 11 bases lay between the germline ends. The CDR3 loop is CASSPVGNTEAFF. The DNA for the CDR3 is TGTGCCAGTTCGCCCGTCGGGAACACTGAAGCTTTCTTT.

The chain employs TRBV5-5 and TRBJ2-7, with TRBD2 matching over 8 bases. V shed 0 bases and J 2 bases; nucleotides not matched to a gene: 10. This CDR3 has 17 residues. CDR1 is SGHKS and CDR2 is YYEKEE in the germline V gene (reference sequence). The CDR3, as DNA: TGTGCCAGCAGCTTGGCCGGTCTAAGCGGGGGCACCTACGAGCAGTACTTC. This sequence encodes CASSLAGLSGGTYEQYF.

The chain couples TRBV2 to TRBJ2-1, with D possibly matching TRBD1 (5 bases). This CDR3 has 14 amino acids. Germline lookup yields CDR1 SNHLY and CDR2 FYNNEI. V was clipped by 3 bases and J by 5 bases, with 11 bases between them. The CDR3 nucleotides read TGTGCCAGCAGTGACGGGCAGGGTAACAATGAGCAGTTCTTC. Translation: CASSDGQGNNEQFF.

This sequence joins TRBV6-1 and TRBJ1-5, with 7 bases lining up with TRBD1. Trimming removed 1 base from V and 4 bases from J; junction bases left unmatched: 10. Germline-derived CDR1 and CDR2 are MNHNS and SASEGT. CDR3 length: 17 amino acids. The CDR3 DNA follows: TGTGCCAGCAGTGAAGAGGGGGCAGGATACGGGAATCAGCCCCAGCATTTT. It translates to CASSEEGAGYGNQPQHF.

The chain uses TRBV4-1 and TRBJ2-2; 8 bases are a match to TRBD2. This CDR3 is built from 18 residues. The V and J ends lost 0 bases and 0 bases, in that order; junction bases with no gene match: 6. CDR1 is MGHRA, CDR2 YSYEKL, per germline. The DNA of the CDR3 is TGCGCCAGCAGCCAAGATCTCAATAGCGGGGCGAACACCGGGGAGCTGTTTTTT. This gives the protein CASSQDLNSGANTGELFF.

This chain links TRBV9 with TRBJ1-5, with D hard to call. Deletions cut 2 bases from V and 5 bases from J, with 8 bases between. The CDR3 length is 13 residues. Per germline, CDR1 SGDLS and CDR2 YYNGEE. The CDR3 is CASSVASDQPQHF. The CDR3 bases are TGTGCCAGCAGCGTGGCTTCAGATCAGCCCCAGCATTTT. The full variable domain, its missing parts supplied by reference TRBV9 and TRBJ1-5, is DSGVTQTPKHLITATGQRVTLRCSPRSGDLSVYWYQQSLDQGLQFLIQYYNGEERAKGNILERFSAQQFPDLHSELNLSSLELGDSALYFCASSVASDQPQHFGDGTRLSIL.

The chain carries TRBV5-4 and TRBJ2-7; TRBD2 agrees at 13 bases. Looked up from germline, CDR1 is SGHNT and CDR2 is YYREEE (reference sequence). V gave up 2 bases and J gave up 3 bases; unmatched junction bases: 5. CDR3 size: 16 residues. The CDR3 bases are TGTGCCAGCAGCTTCTCAGGGACTAGCGGGATCTACGAGCAGTACTTC. The encoded protein is CASSFSGTSGIYEQYF.

This clone was found once. The chain's CDR3 is CASRRAGGPYEQYV. The CDR3 region has the DNA TGTGCCAGCAGACGAGCCGGCGGTCCCTACGAGCAGTACGTC. The chain employs TRBV7-9 and TRBJ2-7; D not certain. V was clipped by 6 bases and J by 2 bases, with 14 bases between them. In germline, CDR1 is SEHNR, CDR2 FQNEAQ (reference sequence). The CDR3 is 14 amino acids.

The chain combines TRBV11-2 with TRBJ1-1, with 10 bases lining up with TRBD1. CDR3 length: 14 residues. In germline, CDR1 is SGHAT, CDR2 FQNNGV. J was trimmed by 6 bases and V by 1 base; bases with no gene match: 2. CDR3 protein: CASSLGQGASEAFF. Here the CDR3 DNA reads TGTGCCAGCAGCTTAGGACAGGGGGCGTCTGAAGCTTTCTTT.

CDR3 coding DNA: TGCGCCAGCAGCTTGGTGACAGGGGGCGGCTACACCTTC. Translated, it gives CASSLVTGGGYTF. The chain links TRBV5-1 to TRBJ1-2; 10 bases agree with TRBD1. V dropped 0 bases and J dropped 8; count of bases not matched to a gene: 1. The V gene's germline CDR1 is SGHRS and CDR2 YFSETQ. The CDR3 is made up of 13 amino acids.

This clone was counted once. CDR3 region: CASSLSPSEQETQYF. As DNA, the CDR3 is TGTGCCAGCAGTTTATCCCCTAGCGAGCAAGAGACCCAGTACTTC. The chain recombines TRBV27 with TRBJ2-5, with TRBD2 as a possible D gene (6 bases). Germline V gives CDR1 MNHEY, CDR2 SMNVEV (reference sequence). This CDR3 spans 15 amino acids. V gave up 0 bases and J gave up 2 bases, with 10 bases separating them.

About this clone: This CDR3 is missing its conserved last phenylalanine or tryptophan, likely due to a read error. The chain has TRBV18 and TRBJ2-2, with TRBD1 matching 10 bases. The trim removed 1 base at V and 3 bases at J, leaving 5 bases unmatched. CDR1 is KGHSH, CDR2 LQKENI, per germline. CDR3 length: 17 amino acids. The CDR3 sequence: CASSPRGQGDYTGELFL. CDR3 nucleotides: TGTGCCAGCTCACCACGAGGACAGGGGGACTACACCGGGGAGCTGTTTCTT.

This clone was detected once. This chain connects TRBV5-4 to TRBJ2-1; 8 positions match TRBD2. Germline-derived CDR1 and CDR2 are SGHNT and YYREEE (reference sequence). Trimming cost V 9 bases and J 7 bases; bases outside gene matches: 15. The CDR3 contains 15 residues. The CDR3 nucleotides are TGTGCCACGGGGGGGACCCTAGCGGGCAGGAATGAGCAGTTCTTC. This translates into CATGGTLAGRNEQFF.

The V call is TRBV6-5, the J call TRBJ1-2; 10 bases match TRBD1. Trimming cost V 0 bases and J 4 bases; bases outside gene matches: 5. The CDR3 loop spans 16 amino acids. Germline assignment: CDR1 MNHEY and CDR2 SVGAGI. The DNA of the CDR3 is TGTGCCAGCAGTTACTCATGGACAGGGGGTCTCTATGGCTACACCTTC. This encodes CASSYSWTGGLYGYTF.

The chain combines TRBV5-1 with TRBJ1-3; D ambiguous. Germline loops: CDR1 SGHRS, CDR2 YFSETQ. The CDR3 runs 17 residues. V was shortened by 0 bases and J by 0 bases, with 13 bases between the two germline ends. CDR3 in DNA: TGCGCCAGCAGCTTGGAAGGACTCCTACTCTCTGGAAACACCATATATTTT. Translating gives CASSLEGLLLSGNTIYF.